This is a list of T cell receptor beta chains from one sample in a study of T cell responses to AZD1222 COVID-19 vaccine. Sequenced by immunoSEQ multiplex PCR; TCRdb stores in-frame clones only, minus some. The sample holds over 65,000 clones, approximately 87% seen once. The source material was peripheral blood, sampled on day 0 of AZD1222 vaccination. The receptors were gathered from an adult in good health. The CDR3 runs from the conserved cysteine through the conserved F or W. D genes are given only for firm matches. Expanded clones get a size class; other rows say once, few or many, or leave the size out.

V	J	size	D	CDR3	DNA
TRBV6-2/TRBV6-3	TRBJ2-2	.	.	CASSWESQGTSTNTGELFF	TGTGCCAGCAGTTGGGAGTCGCAAGGCACCTCCACGAACACCGGGGAGCTGTTTTTT
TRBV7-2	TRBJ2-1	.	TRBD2	CASSPRGSGSGLGNEQFF	TGTGCCAGCAGCCCCCGAGGTAGCGGGAGTGGGTTAGGCAATGAGCAGTTCTTC
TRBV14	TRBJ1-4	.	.	CASSQDRGRRNEKLFF	TGTGCCAGCAGCCAAGATCGCGGACGTAGAAATGAAAAACTGTTTTTT
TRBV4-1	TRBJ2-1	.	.	CASSPMVNGVYYNEQFF	TGCGCCAGCAGCCCGATGGTAAATGGGGTGTACTACAATGAGCAGTTCTTC
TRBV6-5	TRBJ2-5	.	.	CASRPAEVRKTQYF	TGTGCCAGCAGACCCGCGGAAGTGCGGAAGACCCAGTACTTC
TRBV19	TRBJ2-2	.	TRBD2	CASNWGRGAGGNTGELFF	TGTGCCAGTAATTGGGGACGTGGCGCGGGGGGGAACACCGGGGAGCTGTTTTTT
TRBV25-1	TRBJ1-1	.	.	CASRDRKDEAFF	TGTGCCAGTAGGGACCGAAAAGATGAAGCTTTCTTT
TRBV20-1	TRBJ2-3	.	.	CSASPGASGLQDTQYF	TGCAGTGCTAGTCCGGGGGCTAGCGGTTTACAAGATACGCAGTATTTT
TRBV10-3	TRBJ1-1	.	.	CAISSGERDAFF	TGTGCCATCAGTTCAGGGGAAAGGGATGCTTTCTTT
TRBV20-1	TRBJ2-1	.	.	CSADNEQFF	TGCAGTGCTGACAATGAGCAGTTCTTC
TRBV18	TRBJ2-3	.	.	CASRYVTDTQYF	TGTGCCAGCCGTTACGTGACAGATACGCAGTATTTT
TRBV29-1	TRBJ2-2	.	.	CSVEGGGTGELFF	TGCAGCGTTGAGGGTGGGGGCACCGGGGAGCTGTTTTTT
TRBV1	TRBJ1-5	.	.	CTTSEDQPQHF	TGCACCACCTCAGAGGATCAGCCCCAGCATTTT
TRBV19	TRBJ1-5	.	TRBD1	CATDDRDQPQHF	TGTGCCACAGATGACAGGGATCAGCCCCAGCATTTT
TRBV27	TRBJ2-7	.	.	CASSLGHTGYEQYF	TGTGCCAGCAGTTTAGGCCACACGGGGTACGAGCAGTACTTC
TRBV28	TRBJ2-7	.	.	CASISGSYEQYF	TGTGCCAGCATTAGCGGCTCCTACGAGCAGTACTTC
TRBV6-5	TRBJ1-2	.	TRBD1	CASFSTGGGYGYTF	TGTGCCAGCTTTTCGACAGGGGGCGGCTATGGCTACACCTTC
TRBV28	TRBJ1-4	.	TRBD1	CASSLGPTGLGKLFF	TGTGCCAGCAGTTTGGGACCGACAGGGTTAGGAAAACTGTTTTTT
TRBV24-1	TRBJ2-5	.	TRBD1	CATSEQRDRKETQYF	TGTGCCACCAGTGAGCAACGGGACAGGAAAGAGACCCAGTACTTC
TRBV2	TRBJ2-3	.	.	CASHVKVSRDTQYF	TGTGCCAGCCACGTTAAAGTTTCAAGAGATACGCAGTATTTT
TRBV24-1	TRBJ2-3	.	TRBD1	CATRQGATDTQYF	TGTGCCACCAGGCAGGGGGCCACAGATACGCAGTATTTT
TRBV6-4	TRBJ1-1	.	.	CASSETRGTEAFF	TGTGCCAGCAGTGAGACACGGGGGACTGAAGCTTTCTTT
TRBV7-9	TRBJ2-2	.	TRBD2	CASRGLGGTGELFF	TGTGCCAGCAGAGGACTAGGTGGGACCGGGGAGCTGTTTTTT
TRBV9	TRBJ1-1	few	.	CASSVGFAGMNTEAFF	TGTGCCAGCAGCGTAGGTTTCGCGGGGATGAACACTGAAGCTTTCTTT
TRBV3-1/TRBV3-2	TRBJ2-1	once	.	CASSRGPPTYEQFF	TGTGCCAGCAGCCGGGGGCCGCCTACCTATGAGCAGTTCTTC
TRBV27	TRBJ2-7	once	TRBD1	CASKRTGTYEQYF	TGTGCCAGCAAAAGGACAGGGACCTACGAGCAGTACTTC
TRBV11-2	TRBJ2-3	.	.	CASSLERDTQYF	TGTGCCAGCAGCTTAGAAAGGGATACGCAGTATTTT
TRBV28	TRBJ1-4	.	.	CASSLGGGRRANEKLFF	TGTGCCAGCAGCCTCGGGGGAGGGCGGAGGGCTAATGAAAAACTGTTTTTT
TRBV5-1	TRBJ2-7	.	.	CASSLVRVVDEQYF	TGCGCCAGCAGCTTGGTAAGGGTAGTCGACGAGCAGTACTTC
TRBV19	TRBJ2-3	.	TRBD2	CASRVAGVPDTQYF	TGTGCCAGTAGAGTAGCGGGGGTCCCAGATACGCAGTATTTT
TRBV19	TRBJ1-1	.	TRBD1	CASRSPGQMNTEAFF	TGTGCCAGTAGGTCCCCGGGACAGATGAACACTGAAGCTTTCTTT
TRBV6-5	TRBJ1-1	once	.	CASIISGHQNTEAFF	TGTGCCAGCATTATCTCGGGACACCAGAACACTGAAGCTTTCTTT
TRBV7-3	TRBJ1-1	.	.	CASSLGRGSTNTEAFF	TGTGCCAGCAGCTTAGGTCGGGGAAGTACCAACACTGAAGCTTTCTTT
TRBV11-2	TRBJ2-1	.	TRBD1	CASRKPGTGAEQFF	TGTGCCAGCAGAAAACCCGGGACAGGGGCTGAGCAGTTCTTC
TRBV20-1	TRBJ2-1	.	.	CSARDRGWFF	TGCAGTGCTAGAGATAGAGGTTGGTTCTTC
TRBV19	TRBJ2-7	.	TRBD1	CASSATGAYEQYF	TGTGCCAGTAGTGCGACAGGGGCCTACGAGCAGTACTTC
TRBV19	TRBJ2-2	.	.	CASSGDTYSGELFF	TGTGCCAGTAGTGGGGACACGTATAGCGGGGAGCTGTTTTTT
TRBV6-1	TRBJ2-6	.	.	CASSEAWSPVNGANVLTF	TGTGCCAGCAGTGAAGCGTGGTCCCCGGTAAATGGGGCCAACGTCCTGACTTTC
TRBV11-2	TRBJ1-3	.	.	CASSLNWGSGNTIYF	TGTGCCAGCAGCCTTAACTGGGGCTCTGGAAACACCATATATTTT